These T cell receptor beta chains were read from a single sample in a study of blood T cells in healthy people across ages. TCRdb used MiXCR to reprocess the 5' RACE reads, holding one entry per CDR3 protein. The sample lists hundreds of thousands of distinct CDR3 sequences, 20% to 25% occurring once. The source material was blood. All receptors derive from a man aged 70 or older in good health. Each CDR3 is given with its conserved first and last residue. D genes are given only for firm matches. Some rows have no size entry. The others give once, few or many, or a class for an expanded clone.

clone_size	d_call	cdr3_length	v_call	j_call	cdr3_aa	cdr3_nt
NA	NA	15	TRBV24-1	TRBJ2-5	CATSDSRAREETQYF	TGTGCCACCAGTGATTCCCGGGCCAGAGAAGAGACCCAGTACTTC
NA	NA	15	TRBV6-6	TRBJ2-1	CASSYSSLLDNEQFF	TGTGCCAGCAGTTACTCTAGTCTCCTCGACAATGAGCAGTTCTTC
few	NA	17	TRBV6-2/TRBV6-3	TRBJ2-7	CASSYNSEGDLSYEQYF	TGTGCCAGCAGTTACAATTCGGAGGGAGACCTCTCCTACGAGCAGTACTTC
few	TRBD1	15	TRBV20-1	TRBJ1-2	CSARDEGQVTSGYTF	TGCAGTGCTAGAGATGAGGGACAGGTGACGAGTGGCTACACCTTC
NA	TRBD1	15	TRBV28	TRBJ1-5	CASSKTGGGNQPQHF	TGTGCCAGCAGTAAGACAGGGGGAGGCAATCAGCCCCAGCATTTT
NA	NA	13	TRBV6-2/TRBV6-3	TRBJ2-7	CASSLHRDYEQYF	TGTGCCAGCAGTCTTCACAGGGATTACGAGCAGTACTTC
NA	TRBD2	17	TRBV9	TRBJ2-3	CASSVLLAGGPTDTQYF	TGTGCCAGCAGCGTACTCCTAGCGGGAGGGCCTACAGATACGCAGTATTTT
few	TRBD1	15	TRBV6-5	TRBJ2-5	CASSYSDRGQETQYF	TGTGCCAGCAGTTACTCCGACAGGGGCCAAGAGACCCAGTACTTC
NA	NA	12	TRBV5-1	TRBJ2-7	CASGIGSYEQYF	TGCGCCAGCGGGATCGGGAGCTACGAGCAGTACTTC
NA	NA	14	TRBV4-3	TRBJ2-2	CASSQDPLFGELFF	TGCGCCAGCAGCCAAGATCCCCTTTTCGGGGAGCTGTTTTTT
few	TRBD2	15	TRBV28	TRBJ2-7	CASSLSGLVSYEQYF	TGTGCCAGCAGTTTATCAGGACTAGTTTCCTACGAGCAGTACTTC
few	NA	16	TRBV6-1	TRBJ1-1	CASSPTDISPVTEAFF	TGTGCCAGCAGCCCTACCGATATCTCCCCGGTGACTGAAGCTTTCTTT
NA	TRBD1	12	TRBV20-1	TRBJ1-1	CSATQGSTEAFF	TGCAGTGCTACACAGGGGAGTACTGAAGCTTTCTTT
NA	NA	15	TRBV10-3	TRBJ1-5	CAISESDSSNQPQHF	TGTGCCATCAGTGAGTCTGACAGTAGCAATCAGCCCCAGCATTTT
NA	NA	14	TRBV20-1	TRBJ2-7	CSALGRTVNYEQYF	TGCAGTGCCCTCGGAAGGACTGTAAACTACGAGCAGTACTTC
few	TRBD2	17	TRBV28	TRBJ2-7	CASSGTSGRAGTYEQYF	TGTGCCAGCAGCGGGACTAGCGGGAGGGCCGGTACCTACGAGCAGTACTTC
NA	NA	15	TRBV19	TRBJ2-2	CASSIGASATGELFF	TGTGCCAGTAGTATAGGTGCTAGCGCCACCGGGGAGCTGTTTTTT
NA	TRBD2	15	TRBV19	TRBJ2-2	CASSIWTSLTGELFF	TGTGCCAGTAGTATTTGGACTAGTCTCACCGGGGAGCTGTTTTTT
NA	NA	14	TRBV29-1	TRBJ2-7	CSVGSSGNSYEQYF	TGCAGCGTTGGATCATCAGGAAATTCCTACGAGCAGTACTTC
NA	TRBD2	13	TRBV12-3/TRBV12-4	TRBJ2-5	CASKLAGGETQYF	TGTGCCAGCAAACTAGCGGGAGGAGAGACCCAGTACTTC
few	TRBD2	15	TRBV20-1	TRBJ2-1	CSAVLLAGGMYEQFF	TGCAGTGCTGTCCTACTAGCGGGAGGGATGTATGAGCAGTTCTTC
NA	NA	17	TRBV9	TRBJ2-3	CASSRVGGQFSTDTQYF	TGTGCCAGCAGCCGCGTGGGGGGACAGTTTAGCACAGATACGCAGTATTTT
few	TRBD1	15	TRBV7-8	TRBJ1-2	CASSLVSGGSYGYTF	TGTGCCAGCAGCTTAGTTTCAGGGGGTAGCTATGGCTACACCTTC
NA	TRBD2	15	TRBV11-1	TRBJ2-7	CASSLGGTSGYEQYF	TGTGCCAGCAGCTTAGGTGGGACTAGCGGTTACGAGCAGTACTTC
few	NA	15	TRBV27	TRBJ1-6	CASSWQGLSNSPLHF	TGTGCCAGCAGTTGGCAGGGTTTATCTAATTCACCCCTCCACTTT
many	NA	13	TRBV6-6	TRBJ2-5	CASSRRYQETQYF	TGTGCCAGCAGCCGTAGGTACCAAGAGACCCAGTACTTC
few	NA	14	TRBV28	TRBJ1-2	CASSQTPLSYGYTF	TGTGCCAGCAGTCAGACACCGCTAAGCTATGGCTACACCTTC
NA	NA	16	TRBV2	TRBJ1-2	CASRPPGRTINYGYTF	TGTGCCAGCCGCCCGCCTGGACGGACGATTAACTATGGCTACACCTTC
NA	NA	14	TRBV12-3/TRBV12-4	TRBJ2-1	CASSLGTLLNEQFF	TGTGCCAGCAGTTTGGGGACCCTGCTGAATGAGCAGTTCTTC
NA	NA	13	TRBV6-1	TRBJ1-1	CASSETGYTEAFF	TGTGCCAGCAGTGAAACAGGTTACACTGAAGCTTTCTTT
NA	TRBD2	16	TRBV7-9	TRBJ2-5	CASSLVTAGGGETQYF	TGTGCCAGCAGCTTAGTAACAGCGGGAGGAGGAGAGACCCAGTACTTC
few	NA	17	TRBV29-1	TRBJ2-7	CSVEDRKRAPKPYEQYF	TGCAGCGTTGAAGATCGAAAAAGGGCCCCAAAACCCTACGAGCAGTACTTC
NA	NA	12	TRBV15	TRBJ2-3	CATSRQLNTQYF	TGTGCCACCAGCAGACAGTTAAATACGCAGTATTTT
NA	NA	11	TRBV11-2	TRBJ2-1	CASSNRALEYF	TGTGCCAGCAGTAACCGGGCACTTGAGTACTTC
NA	NA	15	TRBV20-1	TRBJ2-7	CSARDLGSRTYEQYF	TGCAGTGCTAGAGACCTCGGGAGCCGCACCTACGAGCAGTACTTC
few	TRBD1	14	TRBV7-8	TRBJ1-5	CASSPGQVFQPQHF	TGTGCCAGCAGCCCGGGACAGGTGTTTCAGCCCCAGCATTTT
NA	TRBD2	17	TRBV4-1	TRBJ2-1	CASSQDFELAGPNEQFF	TGCGCCAGCAGCCAAGATTTTGAACTAGCGGGGCCCAATGAGCAGTTCTTC
few	TRBD1	15	TRBV6-5	TRBJ2-1	CASSEGQGTYNEQFF	TGTGCCAGCAGTGAGGGACAGGGCACCTACAATGAGCAGTTCTTC
NA	NA	16	TRBV5-6	TRBJ2-5	CASSLAVQAIQETQYF	TGTGCCAGCAGCTTGGCAGTCCAGGCGATTCAAGAGACCCAGTACTTC
few	NA	12	TRBV5-1	TRBJ2-7	CASSFGGHEQYF	TGCGCCAGCAGCTTCGGAGGGCACGAGCAGTACTTC
NA	NA	14	TRBV6-2/TRBV6-3	TRBJ2-7	CASRTGTQTYEQYF	TGTGCCAGTCGAACCGGGACTCAAACCTACGAGCAGTACTTC
few	TRBD1	15	TRBV20-1	TRBJ2-7	CSAGGTGASSYEQYF	TGCAGTGCTGGCGGTACAGGGGCCAGCTCCTACGAGCAGTACTTC
NA	NA	15	TRBV20-1	TRBJ2-1	CSARRDSSFYNEQFF	TGCAGTGCTAGAAGGGACTCATCGTTCTACAATGAGCAGTTCTTC
NA	NA	19	TRBV19	TRBJ2-1	CASSISGGRGSISYNEQFF	TGTGCCAGTAGTATATCCGGGGGTCGAGGAAGCATCTCGTACAATGAGCAGTTCTTC